One and the same sample provided the 10 T cell receptor beta chains below, sequenced in a study of blood T cells in healthy people across ages. Using a J-beta primer mix together with a sample-barcoded 5' primer, a second PCR was run for roughly 6 to 12 cycles. TCRdb fed the 5' RACE reads into MiXCR, producing one record per CDR3 protein. The table records over 500,000 distinct CDR3 sequences, roughly a quarter of them present only once. These records were also assigned to another study, of T cells of mothers and their children.

The sample consisted of blood. Every receptor here comes from a boy younger than 10 in good health.

This clonotype appeared a few times. The J gene is TRBJ2-5, the V gene TRBV12-5, with a weak D call TRBD2 (5 bases). This CDR3 is built from 12 residues. CDR1 is LGHNT, CDR2 FRNRAP, per germline. V shed 1 base and J shed 9 bases, with 9 bases lying between them. CDR3 amino acids: CASGLAPGAQYF. In nucleotides, the CDR3 is TGTGCTAGTGGTTTGGCCCCCGGGGCCCAGTACTTC.

This chain's CDR3 is CASNPGTGPYEQYF. The DNA of the CDR3 is TGCGCCAGCAACCCCGGGACAGGCCCCTACGAGCAGTACTTC. The chain recombines TRBV5-1 with TRBJ2-5; 8 nucleotides agree with TRBD1. The J call may be faulty, since TRBJ2-7 better matches the DNA end. CDR1 is SGHRS, CDR2 YFSETQ, per germline. The CDR3 has 14 residues.

The chain is built from TRBV7-8 and TRBJ2-1; possibly TRBD1 for D (5 bases). The V end lost 5 bases, the J end lost 13 bases, and 12 bases lay between the germline ends. Per germline, CDR1 SGHVS and CDR2 FQNEAQ. The CDR3 is 11 residues long. This chain's CDR3 is CASSPARGQFF. The CDR3 nucleotides read TGTGCCAGCAGCCCGGCTAGGGGTCAGTTCTTC.

V gene TRBV5-1 combines with J gene TRBJ1-1; D unclear. The germline V and J ends were trimmed by 2 bases and 3 bases, with 8 bases remaining between them. Looked up from germline, CDR1 is SGHRS and CDR2 is YFSETQ. This CDR3 is built from 13 residues. The CDR3 DNA is TGCGCCAGCAGCTTAGGTGTGGACACTGAAGCTTTCTTT. The encoded protein is CASSLGVDTEAFF.

This clonotype turned up a few times. The genes are TRBV12-3 or TRBV12-4 and TRBJ1-2, with D unresolved. The CDR3 runs 15 residues. With 5 bases removed from V and 8 bases from J, the gap between germline ends came to 21 bases. The CDR3 loop reads CASSQFSSGVGGYTF. DNA of the CDR3: TGTGCCAGCAGTCAATTCTCGTCGGGTGTAGGAGGCTACACCTTC.

This clonotype showed up just a few times. The chain joins TRBV20-1 to TRBJ2-3, with 10 bases matching TRBD2. V lost 6 bases and J lost 7; bases outside the gene matches: 10. The CDR3 spans 14 residues. CDR1 and CDR2 from the germline V gene are DFQATT and SNEGSKA (reference sequence). CDR3 DNA: TGCAGTGCAACTCTAGCGGGGGTTCGAAATACGCAGTATTTT. Encoded protein: CSATLAGVRNTQYF.

Comments on this clonotype: A single base separates this from a much larger clone, so it may be a read error. The chain carries TRBV12-3 or TRBV12-4 and TRBJ2-5; 8 bases align to TRBD2. The ends lost 5 bases at V and 2 bases at J; junction bases unmatched: 10. The CDR3 covers 16 residues. The CDR3 bases are TGTGCCAGCAGTCCACAAGCGGGGGCTTCACAAGAGACCCAGTACTTC. Protein: CASSPQAGASQETQYF.

The chain couples TRBV4-3 to TRBJ2-7, with TRBD2 identical over 7 bases. This CDR3 region has 15 residues. Germline CDR1 is LGHNA and CDR2 is YSLEER. With V trimmed by 3 bases and J by 4 bases, 9 bases remained unmatched. CDR3 residues: CASSHSGGEGYEQYF. DNA for the CDR3: TGCGCCAGCAGCCATTCGGGAGGCGAGGGTTACGAGCAGTACTTC.

The chain recombines TRBV7-3 with TRBJ2-1, with no clear D. Germline V CDR1 and CDR2: SGHTA, FQGTGA. V was shortened by 2 bases and J by 5 bases, with 13 bases between the two germline ends. The CDR3 totals 15 residues. The chain's CDR3 is CASSLGLVENNEQFF. The CDR3, as DNA: TGTGCCAGCAGCTTAGGGTTAGTCGAGAACAATGAGCAGTTCTTC.

The chain joins TRBV20-1 to TRBJ2-1; D perhaps matches TRBD2 (6 bases). The V and J ends lost 0 bases and 0 bases respectively, with 12 bases between them. The germline gives CDR1 DFQATT, CDR2 SNEGSKA (reference sequence). This CDR3 is built from 16 residues. CDR3 sequence reads: CSARDLGGPSYNEQFF. The CDR3, as DNA: TGCAGTGCTAGAGATCTCGGGGGTCCCTCCTACAATGAGCAGTTCTTC.